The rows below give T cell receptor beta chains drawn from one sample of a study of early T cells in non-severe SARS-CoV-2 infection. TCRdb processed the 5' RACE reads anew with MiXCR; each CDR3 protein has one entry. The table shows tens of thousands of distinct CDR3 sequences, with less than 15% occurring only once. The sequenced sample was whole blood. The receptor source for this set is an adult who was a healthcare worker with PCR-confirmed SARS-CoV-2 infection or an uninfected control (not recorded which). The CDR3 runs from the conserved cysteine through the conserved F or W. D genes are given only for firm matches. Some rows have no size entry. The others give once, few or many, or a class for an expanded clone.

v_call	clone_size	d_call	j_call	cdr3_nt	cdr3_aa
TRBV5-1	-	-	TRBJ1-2	TGCGCCAGCAGCTTGGGTCCAGTCTCTGTTGGCTACACCTTC	CASSLGPVSVGYTF
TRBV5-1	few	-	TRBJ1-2	TGCGCCAGCAGCTCACAGGATCCTTATGGCTACACCTTC	CASSSQDPYGYTF
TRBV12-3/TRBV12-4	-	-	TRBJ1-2	TGTGCCAGCACCCGGAGAGGGGGGGCGCACTATGGCTACACCTTC	CASTRRGGAHYGYTF
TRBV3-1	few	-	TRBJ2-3	TGTGCCAGCAGCTACGTGGTTAGCACAGATACGCAGTATTTT	CASSYVVSTDTQYF
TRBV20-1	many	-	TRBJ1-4	TGCAGCGGCCAAGCAACTAATGAAAAACTGTTTTTT	CSGQATNEKLFF
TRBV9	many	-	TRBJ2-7	TGTGCCAGCAGCCCTGGTACACACTACGAGCAGTACTTC	CASSPGTHYEQYF
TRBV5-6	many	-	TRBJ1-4	TGTGCCAGCAGCTTTCTGGCGGATGGCGATGAAAAACTGTTTTTT	CASSFLADGDEKLFF
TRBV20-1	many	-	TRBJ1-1	TGCAGTGCTAGCCCATACGGGGGGAACACTGAAGCTTTCTTT	CSASPYGGNTEAFF
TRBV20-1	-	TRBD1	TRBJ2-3	TGCAGTGCGCAGGACAGGGGCCACACAGATACGCAGTATTTT	CSAQDRGHTDTQYF
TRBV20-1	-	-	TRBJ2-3	TGCAGTGCTGTAACCGACCGGCAGTATTTT	CSAVTDRQYF
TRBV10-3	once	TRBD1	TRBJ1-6	TGTGCCCTAAGACAGGGGAATAATTCACCCCTCCACTTT	CALRQGNNSPLHF
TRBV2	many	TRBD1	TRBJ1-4	TGTGCCTTTACGGGGACAGGTGAAAAACTGTTTTTT	CAFTGTGEKLFF
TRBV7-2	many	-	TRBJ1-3	TGTGCCAGCAGCTTAAGGGGCCGAAACACCATATATTTT	CASSLRGRNTIYF
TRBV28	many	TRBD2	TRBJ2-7	TGTGCCAGCAGTTTAAGGGGAAGACTAGCGGGAGGGTACGAGCAGTACTTC	CASSLRGRLAGGYEQYF
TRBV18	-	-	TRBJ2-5	TGTGCCAGCTCACCCCTACAGAACCAAGAGACCCAGTACTTC	CASSPLQNQETQYF
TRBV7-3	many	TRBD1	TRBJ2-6	TGTGCCAGCAGCGCATCACAGGGGGCGGGCTCTGGGGCCAACGTCCTGACTTTC	CASSASQGAGSGANVLTF
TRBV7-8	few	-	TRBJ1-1	TGTGCCAGCAGCCCAATGCGGACGAACACTGAAGCTTTCTTT	CASSPMRTNTEAFF
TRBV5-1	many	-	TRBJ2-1	TGCGCCAGCAGCTTGGGGTGGAGCGGGACAGTCAATGAGCAGTTCTTC	CASSLGWSGTVNEQFF